This TCR beta chain was captured in a study of OX40 agonist ivuxolimab in advanced cancers. The study's findings and limits: Partial responders at 0.1-3.0 mg/kg had among the lowest clonal expansion. Among expanded peripheral T cells, antigen specificity went undetermined.

Trimming removed 1 base from V and 7 bases from J, with 6 bases in between. CDR3 length: 12 amino acids. Germline values: CDR1 SGHNT, CDR2 YYREEE (reference sequence). Using immunoSEQ multiplex PCR, the repertoire was profiled, and TCRdb retains in-frame clones only, with some absent. The table has approximately 18,000 clones, almost 85% seen once. With regard to this clone: Antigen unknown.

The source was CD4+ or CD8+ T cells sorted from blood, collected in a trial of the OX40 agonist ivuxolimab. The receptor's source is an adult with an advanced solid tumor such as melanoma, head and neck, liver or kidney cancer. The chain employs TRBV5-4 and TRBJ2-1, with D unresolved. CDR3 loop: CASSLFENEQFF. CDR3 nucleotides: TGTGCCAGCAGCTTGTTTGAAAATGAGCAGTTCTTC.